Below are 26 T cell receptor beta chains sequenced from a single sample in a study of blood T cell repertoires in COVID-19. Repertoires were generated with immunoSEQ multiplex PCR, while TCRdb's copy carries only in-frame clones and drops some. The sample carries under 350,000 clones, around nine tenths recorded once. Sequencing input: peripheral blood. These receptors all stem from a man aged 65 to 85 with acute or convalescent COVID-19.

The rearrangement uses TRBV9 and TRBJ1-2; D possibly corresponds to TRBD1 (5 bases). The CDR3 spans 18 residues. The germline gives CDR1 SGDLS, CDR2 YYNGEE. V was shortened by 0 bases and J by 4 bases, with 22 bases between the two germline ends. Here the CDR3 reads CASSVATEGGQQSYGYTF. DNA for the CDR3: TGTGCCAGCAGCGTAGCTACGGAGGGAGGACAACAATCCTATGGCTACACCTTC.

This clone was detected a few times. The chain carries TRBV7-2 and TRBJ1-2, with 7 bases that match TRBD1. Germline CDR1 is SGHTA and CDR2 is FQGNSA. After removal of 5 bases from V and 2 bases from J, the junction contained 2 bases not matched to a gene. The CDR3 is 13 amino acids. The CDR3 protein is CASSQGQNYGYTF. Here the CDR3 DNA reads TGTGCCAGCAGCCAGGGACAGAACTATGGCTACACCTTC.

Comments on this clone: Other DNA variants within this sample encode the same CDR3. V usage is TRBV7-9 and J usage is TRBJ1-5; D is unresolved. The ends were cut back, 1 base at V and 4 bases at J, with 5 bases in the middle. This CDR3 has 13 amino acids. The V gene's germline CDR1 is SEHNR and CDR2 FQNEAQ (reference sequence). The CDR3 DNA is TGTGCCAGCAGCTTAGGCGTGAATCAGCCCCAGCATTTT. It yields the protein CASSLGVNQPQHF.

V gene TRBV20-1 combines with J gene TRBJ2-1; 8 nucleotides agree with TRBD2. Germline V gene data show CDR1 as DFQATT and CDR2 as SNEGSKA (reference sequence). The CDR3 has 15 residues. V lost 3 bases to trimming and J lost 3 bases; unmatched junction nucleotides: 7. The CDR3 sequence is CSASGAGGLYNEQFF. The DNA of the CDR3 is TGCAGTGCTAGTGGCGCGGGGGGTCTCTACAATGAGCAGTTCTTC.

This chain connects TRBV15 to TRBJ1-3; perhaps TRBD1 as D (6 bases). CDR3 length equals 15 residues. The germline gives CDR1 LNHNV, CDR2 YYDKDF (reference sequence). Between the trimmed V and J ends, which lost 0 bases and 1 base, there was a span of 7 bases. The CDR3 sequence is CATSRDQGSGNTIYF. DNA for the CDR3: TGTGCCACCAGCAGAGACCAGGGGTCTGGAAACACCATATATTTT.

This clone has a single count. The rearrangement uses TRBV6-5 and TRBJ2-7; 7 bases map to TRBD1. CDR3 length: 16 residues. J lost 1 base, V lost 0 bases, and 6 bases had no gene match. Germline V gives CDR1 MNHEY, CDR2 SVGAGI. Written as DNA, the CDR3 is TGTGCCAGCAGTTACTCGACAGGACAGGAGTCCTACGAGCAGTACTTC. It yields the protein CASSYSTGQESYEQYF.

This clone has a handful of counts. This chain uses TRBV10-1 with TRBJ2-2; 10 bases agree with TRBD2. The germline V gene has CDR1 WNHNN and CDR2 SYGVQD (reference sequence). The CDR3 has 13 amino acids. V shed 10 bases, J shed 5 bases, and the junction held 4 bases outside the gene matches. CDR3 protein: CATSGGPTGELFF. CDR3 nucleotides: TGCGCCACTAGCGGGGGTCCTACCGGGGAGCTGTTTTTT.

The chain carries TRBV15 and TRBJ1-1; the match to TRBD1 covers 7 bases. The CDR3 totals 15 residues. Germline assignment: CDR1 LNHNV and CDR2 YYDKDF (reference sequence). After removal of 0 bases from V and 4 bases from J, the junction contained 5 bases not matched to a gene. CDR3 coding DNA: TGTGCCACCAGCAGAGATGGAGGGGGCTTCACTGAAGCTTTCTTT. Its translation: CATSRDGGGFTEAFF. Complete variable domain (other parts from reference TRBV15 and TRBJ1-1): DAMVIQNPRYQVTQFGKPVTLSCSQTLNHNVMYWYQQKSSQAPKLLFHYYDKDFNNEADTPDNFQSRRPNTSFCFLDIRSPGLGDTAMYLCATSRDGGGFTEAFFGQGTRLTVV.

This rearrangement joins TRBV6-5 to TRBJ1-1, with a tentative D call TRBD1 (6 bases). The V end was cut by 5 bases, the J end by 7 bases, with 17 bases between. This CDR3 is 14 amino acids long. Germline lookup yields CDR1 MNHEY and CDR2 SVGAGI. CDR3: CASSQRQGQFEAFF. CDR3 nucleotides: TGTGCCAGCAGTCAGAGACAAGGACAGTTTGAAGCTTTCTTT.

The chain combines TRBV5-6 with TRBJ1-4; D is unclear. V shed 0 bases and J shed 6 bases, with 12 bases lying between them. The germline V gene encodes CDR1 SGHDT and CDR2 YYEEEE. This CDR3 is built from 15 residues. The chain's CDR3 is CASSLVGTLDEKLFF. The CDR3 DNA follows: TGTGCCAGCAGCTTGGTGGGCACACTGGATGAAAAACTGTTTTTT. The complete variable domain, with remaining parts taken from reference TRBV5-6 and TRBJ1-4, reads DAGVTQSPTHLIKTRGQQVTLRCSPKSGHDTVSWYQQALGQGPQFIFQYYEEEERQRGNFPDRFSGHQFPNYSSELNVNALLLGDSALYLCASSLVGTLDEKLFFGSGTQLSVL.

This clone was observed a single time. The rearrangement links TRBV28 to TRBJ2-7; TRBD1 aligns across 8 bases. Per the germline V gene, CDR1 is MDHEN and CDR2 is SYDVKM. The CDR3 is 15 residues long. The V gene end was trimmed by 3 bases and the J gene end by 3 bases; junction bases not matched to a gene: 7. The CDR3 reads CASSLGTGNIYEQYF. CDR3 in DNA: TGTGCCAGCAGTTTGGGGACAGGCAATATCTACGAGCAGTACTTC. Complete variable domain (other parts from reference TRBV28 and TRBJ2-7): DVKVTQSSRYLVKRTGEKVFLECVQDMDHENMFWYRQDPGLGLRLIYFSYDVKMKEKGDIPEGYSVSREKKERFSLILESASTNQTSMYLCASSLGTGNIYEQYFGPGTRLTVT.

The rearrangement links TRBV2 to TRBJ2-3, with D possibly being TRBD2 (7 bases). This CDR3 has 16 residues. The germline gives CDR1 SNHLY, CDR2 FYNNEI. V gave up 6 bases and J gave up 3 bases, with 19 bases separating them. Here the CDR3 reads CASSRRGGLGTDTQYF. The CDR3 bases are TGTGCCAGCAGCCGTAGGGGGGGTTTAGGGACAGATACGCAGTATTTT.

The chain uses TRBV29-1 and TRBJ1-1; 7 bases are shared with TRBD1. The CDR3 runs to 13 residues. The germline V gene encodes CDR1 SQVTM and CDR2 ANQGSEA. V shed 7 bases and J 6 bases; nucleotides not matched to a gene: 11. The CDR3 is CSAAGQDGSEAFF. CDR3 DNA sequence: TGCAGCGCCGCCGGACAGGACGGCTCTGAAGCTTTCTTT.

The DNA for the CDR3 is TGTGCCAGCAGCGATGGACAGGGGAGGGGCAATCAGCCCCAGCATTTT. Translation: CASSDGQGRGNQPQHF. The chain is built from TRBV4-2 and TRBJ1-5; 9 bases match TRBD1. V was clipped by 5 bases and J by 2 bases; unmatched bases: 7. CDR1 LGHNA and CDR2 YNFKEQ come from the germline V gene. The CDR3 contains 16 residues.

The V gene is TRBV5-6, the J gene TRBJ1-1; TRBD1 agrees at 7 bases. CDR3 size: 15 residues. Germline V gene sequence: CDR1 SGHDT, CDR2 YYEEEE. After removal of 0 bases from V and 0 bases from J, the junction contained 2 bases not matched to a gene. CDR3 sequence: CASSLVDRMNTEAFF. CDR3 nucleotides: TGTGCCAGCAGCTTGGTGGACAGGATGAACACTGAAGCTTTCTTT.

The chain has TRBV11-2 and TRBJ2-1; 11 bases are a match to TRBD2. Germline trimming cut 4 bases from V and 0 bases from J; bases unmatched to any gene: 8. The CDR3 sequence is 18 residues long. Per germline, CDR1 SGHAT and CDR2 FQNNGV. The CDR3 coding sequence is TGTGCCAGCAGCTATACACTAGCGGGGGCCAGCTCCTACAATGAGCAGTTCTTC. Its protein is CASSYTLAGASSYNEQFF. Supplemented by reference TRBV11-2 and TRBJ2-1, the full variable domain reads EAGVAQSPRYKIIEKRQSVAFWCNPISGHATLYWYQQILGQGPKLLIQFQNNGVVDDSQLPKDRFSAERLKGVDSTLKIQPAKLEDSAVYLCASSYTLAGASSYNEQFFGPGTRLTVL.

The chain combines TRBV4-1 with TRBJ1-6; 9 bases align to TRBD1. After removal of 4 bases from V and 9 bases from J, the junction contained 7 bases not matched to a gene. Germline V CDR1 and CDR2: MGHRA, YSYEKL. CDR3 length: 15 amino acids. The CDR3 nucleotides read TGCGCCAGCAGCCGGGGACAGGGAGCGGCTTCACCCCTCCACTTT. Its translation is CASSRGQGAASPLHF.

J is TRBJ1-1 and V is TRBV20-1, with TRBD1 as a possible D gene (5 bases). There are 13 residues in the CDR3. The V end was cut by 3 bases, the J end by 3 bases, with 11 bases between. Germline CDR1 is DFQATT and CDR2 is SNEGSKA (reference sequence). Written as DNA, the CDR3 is TGCAGTGCTAGTTTGGGGGGTGACACTGAAGCTTTCTTT. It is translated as CSASLGGDTEAFF.

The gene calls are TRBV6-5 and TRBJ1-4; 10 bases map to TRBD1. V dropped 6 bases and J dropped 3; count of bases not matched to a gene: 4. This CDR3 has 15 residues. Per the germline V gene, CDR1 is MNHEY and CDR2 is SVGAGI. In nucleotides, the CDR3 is TGTGCCAGCAGCTACGACAGGGGGCCTAATGAAAAACTGTTTTTT. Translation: CASSYDRGPNEKLFF.

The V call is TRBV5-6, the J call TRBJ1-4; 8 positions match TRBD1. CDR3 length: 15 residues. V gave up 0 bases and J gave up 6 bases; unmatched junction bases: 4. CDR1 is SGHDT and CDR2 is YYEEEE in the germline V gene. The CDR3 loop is CASSLDRGFDEKLFF. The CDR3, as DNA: TGTGCCAGCAGCTTGGACAGGGGGTTTGATGAAAAACTGTTTTTT.

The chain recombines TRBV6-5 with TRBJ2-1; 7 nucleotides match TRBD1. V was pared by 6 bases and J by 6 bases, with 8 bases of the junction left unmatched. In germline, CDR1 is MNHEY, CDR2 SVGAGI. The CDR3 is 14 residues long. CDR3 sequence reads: CASRLDRVANEQFF. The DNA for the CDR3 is TGTGCCAGCAGGCTTGACAGGGTTGCCAATGAGCAGTTCTTC.

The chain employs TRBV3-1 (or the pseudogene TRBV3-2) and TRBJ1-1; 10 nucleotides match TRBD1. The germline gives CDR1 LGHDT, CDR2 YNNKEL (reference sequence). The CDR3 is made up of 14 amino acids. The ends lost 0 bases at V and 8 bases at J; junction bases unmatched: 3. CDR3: CASSQDPGQGEAFF. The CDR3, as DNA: TGTGCCAGCAGCCAAGATCCGGGACAGGGGGAAGCTTTCTTT.

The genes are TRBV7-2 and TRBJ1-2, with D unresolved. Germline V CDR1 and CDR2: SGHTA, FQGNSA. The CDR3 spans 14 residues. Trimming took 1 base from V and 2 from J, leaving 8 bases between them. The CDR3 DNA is TGTGCCAGCAGCTTAGAACCCGAGAACTATGGCTACACCTTC. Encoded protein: CASSLEPENYGYTF. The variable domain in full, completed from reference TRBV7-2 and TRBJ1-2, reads GAGVSQSPSNKVTEKGKDVELRCDPISGHTALYWYRQSLGQGLEFLIYFQGNSAPDKSGLPSDRFSAERTGGSVSTLTIQRTQQEDSAVYLCASSLEPENYGYTFGSGTRLTVV.

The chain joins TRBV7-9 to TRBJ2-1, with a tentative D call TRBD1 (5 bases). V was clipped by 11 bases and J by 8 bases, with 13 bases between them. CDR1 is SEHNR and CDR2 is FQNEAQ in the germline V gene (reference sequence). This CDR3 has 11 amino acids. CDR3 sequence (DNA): TGTGCCGCGATCACAGGTTATGAGCAGTTCTTC. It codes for CAAITGYEQFF.

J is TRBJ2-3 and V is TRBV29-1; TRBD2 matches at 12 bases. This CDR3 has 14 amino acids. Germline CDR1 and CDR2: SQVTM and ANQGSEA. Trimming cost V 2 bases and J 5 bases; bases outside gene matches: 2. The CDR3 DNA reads TGCAGCGTTGAACCGGGACTAGCGGGAGATACGCAGTATTTT. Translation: CSVEPGLAGDTQYF.

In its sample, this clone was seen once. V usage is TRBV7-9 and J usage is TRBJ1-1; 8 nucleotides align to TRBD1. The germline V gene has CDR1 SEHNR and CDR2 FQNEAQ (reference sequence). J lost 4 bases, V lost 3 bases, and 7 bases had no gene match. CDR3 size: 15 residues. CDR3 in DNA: TGTGCCAGCAGCTTTCACGACAGGGGTGCCACTGAAGCTTTCTTT. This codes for CASSFHDRGATEAFF.